These 5 T cell receptor beta chains came from one sample sequenced in a study of T-cell memory formation after mild COVID-19. TCRdb redid the calling of the 5' RACE reads with MiXCR, one entry per CDR3 protein. The sample lists 400,000 to 500,000 distinct CDR3 sequences, approximately 20% occurring once. Sequencing was done on a sample of PBMCs or a T cell subset sorted from them (not recorded which). The receptor set was obtained from an adult woman who had mild COVID-19 (a few samples of this study predate the infection). Cell type and time point are not known.

CDR3 amino acids: CASSLVDVAVNNEQFF. In DNA, the CDR3 is TGTGCCAGCAGCTTAGTCGACGTAGCCGTGAACAATGAGCAGTTCTTC. The chain carries TRBV7-8 and TRBJ2-1; D unclear. Germline lookup yields CDR1 SGHVS and CDR2 FQNEAQ. There are 16 residues in the CDR3. Trimming cost V 1 base and J 5 bases, with 15 bases left between them.

The J gene is TRBJ2-5, the V gene TRBV5-1; TRBD1 matches 8 bases. The CDR3 loop spans 14 amino acids. Germline V gives CDR1 SGHRS, CDR2 YFSETQ. With V trimmed by 5 bases and J by 2 bases, 5 bases remained unmatched. CDR3: CASRRTGLQETQYF. CDR3 in DNA: TGCGCCAGCAGGCGGACAGGGCTACAAGAGACCCAGTACTTC.

A few counts support this clonotype. The gene calls are TRBV27 and TRBJ2-3; the D is unclear. The CDR3 extends over 13 amino acids. The V end lost 3 bases, the J end lost 2 bases, and 6 bases lay between the germline ends. The germline V gene has CDR1 MNHEY and CDR2 SMNVEV (reference sequence). Here the CDR3 DNA reads TGTGCCAGCAGTTTTTTAATCACAGATACGCAGTATTTT. Amino acid sequence: CASSFLITDTQYF.

V gene TRBV12-3 or TRBV12-4 combines with J gene TRBJ1-6; D ambiguous. V lost 6 bases to trimming and J lost 9 bases, with 9 bases between them. This CDR3 is built from 12 residues. The CDR3 sequence: CASSTGISPLHF. The CDR3 DNA is TGTGCCAGCAGCACGGGGATTTCACCCCTCCACTTT.

V usage is TRBV9 and J usage is TRBJ2-5, with TRBD2 matching 7 bases. The CDR3 sequence is 17 residues long. CDR1 SGDLS and CDR2 YYNGEE come from the germline V gene. V shed 0 bases and J 5 bases; nucleotides not matched to a gene: 13. In DNA form, the CDR3 reads TGTGCCAGCAGCGTAGCTGGAGCGGGACCGACGGGGGAGACCCAGTACTTC. Its translation is CASSVAGAGPTGETQYF.